The rows below give T cell receptor beta chains drawn from one sample of a study of cytomegalovirus exposure and HLA in healthy donors. Sequencing used immunoSEQ multiplex PCR; TCRdb keeps in-frame clones, though not all of them. The table has about 93,000 clones, roughly four fifths seen once; the top ten hold about 0.53%. The sample comprised PBMCs. These receptors originate from a man younger than 45 in good health and CMV-seronegative. CDR3s include the opening cysteine and the closing phenylalanine or tryptophan. Fields, in order: D gene, J gene, V gene, clone size, CDR3 length, CDR3 protein, CDR3 DNA. D genes are given only for firm matches. Clone size is shown for a subset of rows, as once, few, many or a class of expanded clone.

D: TRBD1
J: TRBJ2-3
V: TRBV5-6
size: -
length: 14
CDR3: CASSLGRGTDTQYF
DNA: TGTGCCAGCAGCTTAGGCAGGGGGACAGATACGCAGTATTTT

D: TRBD1
J: TRBJ2-5
V: TRBV2
size: -
length: 12
CDR3: CAASTGAETQYF
DNA: TGTGCCGCCAGTACAGGGGCCGAGACCCAGTACTTC

D: -
J: TRBJ1-2
V: TRBV5-1
size: -
length: 13
CDR3: CASSLGDYRGYTF
DNA: TGCGCCAGCAGCTTGGGAGATTATCGGGGCTACACCTTC

D: TRBD1
J: TRBJ1-2
V: TRBV5-1
size: -
length: 14
CDR3: CASSLEPGQRGYTF
DNA: TGCGCCAGCAGCCTTGAGCCGGGACAGCGTGGCTACACCTTC

D: TRBD2
J: TRBJ2-3
V: TRBV4-3
size: -
length: 18
CDR3: CASSQDEGLAGGDDTQYF
DNA: TGCGCCAGCAGCCAAGATGAAGGGCTAGCGGGGGGTGACGATACGCAGTATTTT

D: -
J: TRBJ1-5
V: TRBV6-1
size: few
length: 13
CDR3: CASSDRSNQPQHF
DNA: TGTGCCAGCAGTGACCGTAGCAATCAGCCCCAGCATTTT

D: -
J: TRBJ2-2
V: TRBV29-1
size: -
length: 12
CDR3: CSVAGEAGELFF
DNA: TGCAGCGTTGCGGGGGAGGCCGGGGAGCTGTTTTTT

D: TRBD1
J: TRBJ1-5
V: TRBV19
size: -
length: 15
CDR3: CASSILSGGSQPQHF
DNA: TGTGCCAGTAGTATATTGTCAGGGGGGTCGCAGCCCCAGCATTTT

D: TRBD1
J: TRBJ1-2
V: TRBV28
size: once
length: 15
CDR3: CASSLGGGQGAGYTF
DNA: TGTGCCAGCAGTTTAGGGGGAGGACAGGGGGCTGGCTACACCTTC

D: TRBD2
J: TRBJ2-3
V: TRBV5-1
size: few
length: 16
CDR3: CASSLDRGLAADTQYF
DNA: TGCGCCAGCAGCTTGGACAGGGGACTAGCGGCAGATACGCAGTATTTT

D: -
J: TRBJ2-5
V: TRBV18
size: -
length: 16
CDR3: CASSPPEGWHQETQYF
DNA: TGTGCCAGCTCACCACCGGAGGGTTGGCACCAAGAGACCCAGTACTTC

D: -
J: TRBJ1-5
V: TRBV27
size: -
length: 13
CDR3: CASTHRVGQPQHF
DNA: TGTGCCAGCACTCACAGGGTAGGTCAGCCCCAGCATTTT

D: TRBD1
J: TRBJ2-7
V: TRBV4-1
size: -
length: 14
CDR3: CASSQGAGTDEQYF
DNA: TGCGCCAGCAGCCAAGGCGCTGGGACAGACGAGCAGTACTTC

D: TRBD2
J: TRBJ2-7
V: TRBV10-2
size: -
length: 15
CDR3: CASSGSGLAGGDRYF
DNA: TGCGCCAGCAGTGGATCGGGACTAGCGGGGGGCGATAGGTACTTC

D: -
J: TRBJ2-3
V: TRBV5-1
size: -
length: 16
CDR3: CASSRGGTGQGNTQYF
DNA: TGCGCCAGCAGCCGGGGGGGGACAGGGCAAGGAAATACGCAGTATTTT

D: -
J: TRBJ1-2
V: TRBV5-8
size: -
length: 13
CDR3: CASSLDRFYGYTF
DNA: TGTGCCAGCAGCTTGGACAGGTTCTATGGCTACACCTTC

D: -
J: TRBJ1-5
V: TRBV7-2
size: -
length: 16
CDR3: CASSAIGGKAHQPQHF
DNA: TGTGCCAGCAGCGCCATCGGGGGAAAGGCTCATCAGCCCCAGCATTTT

D: -
J: TRBJ1-1
V: TRBV9
size: -
length: 14
CDR3: CASSVGGGDTEAFF
DNA: TGTGCCAGCAGCGTCGGAGGAGGGGATACTGAAGCTTTCTTT

D: -
J: TRBJ2-1
V: TRBV15
size: once
length: 12
CDR3: CATSEQGGEQFF
DNA: TGTGCCACCTCAGAACAGGGCGGTGAGCAGTTCTTC

D: -
J: TRBJ2-3
V: TRBV5-6
size: -
length: 16
CDR3: CASSFSGRGTPDTQYF
DNA: TGTGCCAGCAGCTTTTCAGGGCGCGGGACCCCAGATACGCAGTATTTT

D: TRBD1
J: TRBJ2-1
V: TRBV5-1
size: -
length: 20
CDR3: CASSLVDGQGARRAVGEQFF
DNA: TGCGCCAGCAGCTTGGTCGATGGACAGGGGGCGCGACGCGCTGTGGGTGAGCAGTTCTTC

D: -
J: TRBJ1-1
V: TRBV4-1
size: few
length: 13
CDR3: CASSPPRHTEAFF
DNA: TGCGCCAGCAGCCCCCCGAGGCACACTGAAGCTTTCTTT

D: TRBD1
J: TRBJ1-2
V: TRBV7-2
size: -
length: 15
CDR3: CASSLDRGHIYGYTF
DNA: TGTGCCAGCAGCCTAGACAGGGGGCATATCTATGGCTACACCTTC

D: TRBD1
J: TRBJ1-1
V: TRBV9
size: -
length: 15
CDR3: CASSAKGQSLTEAFF
DNA: TGTGCCAGCAGCGCTAAGGGACAGAGCTTGACTGAAGCTTTCTTT

D: -
J: TRBJ1-2
V: TRBV9
size: once
length: 13
CDR3: CASSPRRGSGYTF
DNA: TGTGCCAGCAGCCCACGTAGGGGGTCTGGCTACACCTTC

D: TRBD2
J: TRBJ2-3
V: TRBV11-2
size: -
length: 17
CDR3: CASSLVASGRIVDTQYF
DNA: TGTGCCAGCAGCTTAGTGGCTAGCGGGAGGATCGTGGATACGCAGTATTTT

D: TRBD1
J: TRBJ1-2
V: TRBV7-9
size: -
length: 14
CDR3: CASSLVEGAGGYTF
DNA: TGTGCCAGCAGCTTAGTTGAGGGGGCTGGTGGCTACACCTTC

D: TRBD2
J: TRBJ2-5
V: TRBV5-1
size: -
length: 16
CDR3: CASSLAPTSGRETQYF
DNA: TGCGCCAGCAGCTTGGCCCCGACTAGCGGGAGGGAGACCCAGTACTTC

D: -
J: TRBJ2-1
V: TRBV7-3
size: -
length: 15
CDR3: CASSLSGMTYNEQFF
DNA: TGTGCCAGCAGCTTAAGCGGGATGACCTACAATGAGCAGTTCTTC